This TCR beta chain was sequenced for a study of blood T cell repertoires in COVID-19. Background on the study: Samples representing acute and convalescent COVID-19 were sourced from the United States, Italy and Spain. The analysed material was cDNA or gDNA that came from T cells, B-cell-depleted T cells, or PBMCs.

Authors' data handling: Nucleated cell counts were estimated from reference gene primer amplification. TCRdb keeps only in-frame clones here, not all; method: immunoSEQ multiplex PCR. V and J calls plus clone size are reproduced from that table; the DNA served to infer D and trimming. The data show some 180,000 clones, 60% to 85% seen once. The CDR3 contains 15 residues. Germline CDR1 is SGHNT and CDR2 is YYREEE (reference sequence). V was cut by 0 bases and J by 2 bases, with 9 bases left in between. This clone occurred a few times. The sample consisted of peripheral blood. This clonotype was sampled from a woman between 45 and 65 years old with active or convalescent COVID-19. The chain uses TRBV5-4 and TRBJ1-3; no definite D call. In nucleotides, the CDR3 is TGTGCCAGCAGCTTGGCCGAGGAGACTGGAAACACCATATATTTT. Encoded protein: CASSLAEETGNTIYF. Supplemented by reference TRBV5-4 and TRBJ1-3, the full variable domain reads ETGVTQSPTHLIKTRGQQVTLRCSSQSGHNTVSWYQQALGQGPQFIFQYYREEENGRGNFPPRFSGLQFPNYSSELNVNALELDDSALYLCASSLAEETGNTIYFGEGSWLTVV.